Listed below are T cell receptor beta chains from one sample, sequenced in a study of T cell responses to AZD1222 COVID-19 vaccine. Profiled with immunoSEQ multiplex PCR; TCRdb holds only in-frame clones, not every one. The sample holds about 99,000 clones, over 85% seen once. This specimen consisted of peripheral blood, obtained on day 0 of AZD1222 vaccination. The receptor source for this set is an adult in good health. The CDR3 runs from the conserved cysteine through the conserved F or W. A D gene is named only where the DNA matches it firmly. Expanded clones are given a class, and other clones once, few, many or no size at all.

abundance,d_gene,len,j_gene,v_gene,CDR3nt,CDR3aa
-,-,15,TRBJ2-7,TRBV4-3,TGCGCCAGCAGCCAAGAGGCAGGAAGCTCGGGCGAGCAGTACTTC,CASSQEAGSSGEQYF
-,-,12,TRBJ1-2,TRBV6-5,TGTGCCAGCAGTTACCCGGGGCGTGGCTACACCTTC,CASSYPGRGYTF
-,TRBD1,12,TRBJ1-5,TRBV29-1,TGCAGCGTCGGGACAGGTGATCAGCCCCAGCATTTT,CSVGTGDQPQHF
-,TRBD1,14,TRBJ1-2,TRBV6-2/TRBV6-3,TGTGCCAGCAGCAACACAGGGGGTAACTATGGCTACACCTTC,CASSNTGGNYGYTF
-,-,15,TRBJ2-5,TRBV4-1,TGCGCCAGCAGCCAAGGTGACAGACCCCAAGAGACCCAGTACTTC,CASSQGDRPQETQYF
-,-,18,TRBJ1-3,TRBV28,TGTGCCAGCTCTCCCCGGGGGGCGCGAAGGACCTCTGGAAACACCATATATTTT,CASSPRGARRTSGNTIYF
-,-,14,TRBJ1-5,TRBV27,TGTGCCAGCAGCCTACGGCGAGCGAATCAGCCCCAGCATTTT,CASSLRRANQPQHF
-,TRBD1,13,TRBJ2-5,TRBV28,TGTGCCAGCAGTTGGACAGGGCAAGAGACCCAGTACTTC,CASSWTGQETQYF
-,-,13,TRBJ1-5,TRBV5-1,TGCGCCAGCAGCTTGTTAGAAGGCCAGCCCCAGCATTTT,CASSLLEGQPQHF
-,-,14,TRBJ1-1,TRBV9,TGTGCCAGCAGCGTAGCTTCCATCGGCACTGAAGCTTTCTTT,CASSVASIGTEAFF
-,-,12,TRBJ1-1,TRBV19,TGTGCCAGTAGTATTAGGGACCAAGTGCGACTCTTT,CASSIRDQVRLF
few,-,13,TRBJ1-5,TRBV2,TGTGCCAGCACCACAGGTTACAATCAGCCCCAGCATTTT,CASTTGYNQPQHF
-,-,12,TRBJ2-7,TRBV5-5,TGTGCCAGCAGCTCCGGGGGCTACGAGCAGTACTTC,CASSSGGYEQYF
-,TRBD1,13,TRBJ2-1,TRBV5-4,TGTGCCAGCAGCTTGGCAGGGGGCAATGAGCAGTTCTTC,CASSLAGGNEQFF
-,TRBD1,13,TRBJ1-1,TRBV11-2,TGTGCCAGCAGCTCGAACAGGGGCACTGAAGCTTTCTTT,CASSSNRGTEAFF
few,-,14,TRBJ2-2,TRBV3-1/TRBV3-2,TGTGCCACCCGGACAAAAACGAACACCGGGGAGCTGTTTTTT,CATRTKTNTGELFF
-,-,15,TRBJ1-3,TRBV19,TGTGCCAGTAGTCCAGGGGTTTATTCTGGAAACACCATATATTTT,CASSPGVYSGNTIYF
-,-,12,TRBJ2-5,TRBV29-1,TGCAGCGGCGAACTCCGACGGGAGACCCAGTACTTC,CSGELRRETQYF
-,TRBD1,16,TRBJ1-6,TRBV6-5,TGTGCCAGCAGTTACCGACTGACAGGGGGTGGGTCACCCCTCCACTTT,CASSYRLTGGGSPLHF
-,-,18,TRBJ1-6,TRBV5-1,TGCGCCAGCAGCCCGTACCGATTGACTTGGTCCTATAATTCACCCCTCCACTTT,CASSPYRLTWSYNSPLHF
-,-,15,TRBJ2-1,TRBV13,TGTGCCAGCAGCTTATGGGTCCAGACCTACAATGAGCAGTTCTTC,CASSLWVQTYNEQFF
once,-,13,TRBJ1-5,TRBV19,TGTGCCAGTAGTTATGGGGACATCCAGCCCCAGCATTTT,CASSYGDIQPQHF
-,-,15,TRBJ1-5,TRBV3-1/TRBV3-2,TGTGCCAGCAGCCTGCGGGCGGGGGCGGGTCAGCCCCAGCATTTT,CASSLRAGAGQPQHF